The subject of this entry is one T cell receptor beta chain. This clonotype was recorded a few times. Its antigen is not yet known. Base quality data are lacking; no much larger clone is found one base away. This record comes from a study of T-cell memory formation after mild COVID-19 (dated by TCRdb to 2020 to 2023). Regarding the study in general: TCR sequence clusters from the two donors were largely donor specific. In two donors, T-cell clones that expanded and contracted after mild COVID-19 were tracked by sequencing TCRalpha and TCRbeta repertoires over time. The cohort comprised two young, previously healthy adult volunteers, one female and one male. Broader findings and caveats from the paper: Only a couple of mild cases were covered in the study, and larger cohorts including severe cases with pre-infection samples were considered necessary. SARS-CoV-2 specificity was not confirmed for the second-wave clones peaking on day 37. Some responding clones were found in pre-infection memory, which suggests that pre-existing cross-reactive memory T cells took part in the SARS-CoV-2 response. Clones contracting from day 15 to 85 had balanced CD4/CD8 phenotypes, while a second wave expanding from day 15 to 37 was biased towards CD4+. Contracting CD4+ clones turned up mainly in the CM and EM memory subsets, whereas EMRA was where CD8+ clones were enriched.

At the junction V is shortened by 5 bases and J by 3 bases, with 12 bases in between. CDR1 SGHRS and CDR2 YFSETQ are derived from the germline V gene. Reading from cysteine to phenylalanine, the CDR3 counts 14 amino acids. Just CDR3 DNA is preserved here, 42 bases in frame from base 1. The sample was run on an Illumina NovaSeq 6000. Using 5'RACE with constant-segment primers, TCRalpha and TCRbeta cDNA libraries were constructed, with sample barcodes and unique molecular identifiers added in the process. RNA was extracted from every sample with Trizol reagent. Libraries were amplified in two PCR steps, with a second sample barcode and Illumina TruSeq adapters added in the second step. Libraries were sequenced on an Illumina NovaSeq with 2 x 150 bp paired-end reads. The paper's data handling went like this. Reads were demultiplexed and collapsed into UMI-guided consensus sequences with migec v1.2.7. Using mixcr v2.1.11, the UMI consensuses were aligned to TRA and TRB V and J templates and assembled into clonotypes. A clonotype was counted as expanded or contracted only when both edgeR and NoisET called the clonotype significant, with the noise models trained on biological replicates. For edgeR calls, a false discovery rate-adjusted p below 0.01 and a log2 fold-change threshold of 1 were applied. As an exploratory analysis of dynamics, PCA with hierarchical clustering was applied to max-normalized trajectories of the 1000 most abundant clonotypes. Each responding clone was given a CD4 or CD8 phenotype based on the CD4+ and CD8+ repertoires, which had been sequenced separately. TCRdb reanalyzed the raw reads on its own, using fastp at Q25 for trimming and MiXCR for clone calling, and kept in-frame beta chains. Records with the same CDR3 protein are collapsed into one entry carrying the most frequent genes and DNA. These V and J calls are TCRdb output, not the study's own analysis. Here the sample has around 400,000 distinct CDR3 sequences; 20% to 30% occur a single time. The top ten clones comprise 7% to 9.5% of the sample.

Ficoll-Paque density gradient centrifugation was the method used to isolate PBMCs. Sequencing was performed on PBMCs or a T cell subset sorted from them (not recorded which). The origin of this receptor is an adult woman who had mild COVID-19 (a few samples of this study predate the infection). The sample titles of this study are shuffled in the database, so cell type and time point are left out; the donor was told from shared clones. The sequence is built from TRBV5-1 and TRBJ1-5, with no reliable assignment of the D segment. At the DNA level, the sequence is TGCGCCAGCAGTCTGCCACAAAACAATCAGCCCCAGCATTTT. Its amino acids are CASSLPQNNQPQHF.